The entry that follows covers one T cell receptor (beta chain) sequence. This sample is part of a study of blood T cell repertoires in COVID-19. Study summary: The United States, Italy and Spain were the sources of the acute and convalescent COVID-19 samples. PBMCs, B-cell-depleted T cells, or T cells were the source of the cDNA or gDNA that made up the material.

The length of the CDR3 is 13 residues. Trimming removed 1 base from V and 7 bases from J, with 7 bases in between. Assay used: immunoSEQ multiplex PCR; TCRdb lists only in-frame clones, some missing. The data contain roughly 100,000 clones, 70% to 90% of them singletons. The sequence was obtained from a woman aged 80 or over with acute or convalescent COVID-19. Specimen: peripheral blood. The rearrangement joins TRBV12-3 or TRBV12-4 to TRBJ2-2; D call uncertain. DNA for the CDR3: TGTGCCAGCAGTTTAGGGGCTCTCGGGGAGCTGTTTTTT. As protein: CASSLGALGELFF.